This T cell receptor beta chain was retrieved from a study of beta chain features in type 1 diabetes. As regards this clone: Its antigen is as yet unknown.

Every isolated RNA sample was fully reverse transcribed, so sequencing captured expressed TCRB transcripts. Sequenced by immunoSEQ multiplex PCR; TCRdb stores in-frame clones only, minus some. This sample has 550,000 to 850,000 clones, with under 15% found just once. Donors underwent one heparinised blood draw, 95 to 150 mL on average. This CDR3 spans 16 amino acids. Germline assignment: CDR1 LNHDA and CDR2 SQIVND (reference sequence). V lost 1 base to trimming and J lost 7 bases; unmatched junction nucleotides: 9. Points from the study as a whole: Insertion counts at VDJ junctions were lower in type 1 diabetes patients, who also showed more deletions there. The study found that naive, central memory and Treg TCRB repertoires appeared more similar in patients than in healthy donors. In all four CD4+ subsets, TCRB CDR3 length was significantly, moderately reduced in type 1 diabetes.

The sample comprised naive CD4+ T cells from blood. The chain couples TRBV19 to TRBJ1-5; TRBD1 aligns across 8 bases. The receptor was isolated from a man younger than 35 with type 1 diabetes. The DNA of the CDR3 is TGTGCCAGTAGTATAGGGACAGGGAATTCGGGCCAGCCCCAGCATTTT. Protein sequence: CASSIGTGNSGQPQHF. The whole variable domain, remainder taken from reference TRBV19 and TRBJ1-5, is DGGITQSPKYLFRKEGQNVTLSCEQNLNHDAMYWYRQDPGQGLRLIYYSQIVNDFQKGDIAEGYSVSREKKESFPLTVTSAQKNPTAFYLCASSIGTGNSGQPQHFGDGTRLSIL.